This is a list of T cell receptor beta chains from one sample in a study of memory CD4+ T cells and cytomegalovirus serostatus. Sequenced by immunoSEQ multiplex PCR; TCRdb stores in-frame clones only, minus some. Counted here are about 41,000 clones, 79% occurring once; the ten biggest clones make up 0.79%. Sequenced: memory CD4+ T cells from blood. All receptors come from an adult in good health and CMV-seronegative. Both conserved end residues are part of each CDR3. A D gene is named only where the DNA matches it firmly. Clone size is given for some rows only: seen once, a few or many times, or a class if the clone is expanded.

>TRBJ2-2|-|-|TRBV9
TGTGCCAGCAGCGTAGAGGGGGATCCGGGGACCGGGGAGCTGTTTTTT
CASSVEGDPGTGELFF
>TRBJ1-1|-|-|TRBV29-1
TGCAGCGTACTCAGGGCCATGGAAACTGAAGCTTTCTTT
CSVLRAMETEAFF
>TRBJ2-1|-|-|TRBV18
TGTGCCAGCTCACCACCGGTATCTTTTAGTGGTGAGTTGGATGAGCAGTTCTTC
CASSPPVSFSGELDEQFF
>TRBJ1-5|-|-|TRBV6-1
TGTGCCAGCAGTGATACACGTATCAGCCCCCAGCATTTT
CASSDTRISPQHF
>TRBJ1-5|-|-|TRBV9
TGTGCCAGCAGCGTCGACGGATATTCAATCAGCCCCCAGCATTTT
CASSVDGYSISPQHF
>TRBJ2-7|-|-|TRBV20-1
TGCAGTGCTAGAAGAGGGAACGAGCAGTACTTC
CSARRGNEQYF
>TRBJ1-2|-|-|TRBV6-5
TGTCTGGTAGGGCAGCTCCTCGGGGGCTACACCTTC
CLVGQLLGGYTF
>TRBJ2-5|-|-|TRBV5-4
TGTGCCAGCAGCCCCGGCTCCTCTCAAGAGACCCAGTACTTC
CASSPGSSQETQYF
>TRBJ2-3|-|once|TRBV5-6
TGTGCCAGCAGTCAAACATATAGCACAGATACGCAGTATTTT
CASSQTYSTDTQYF
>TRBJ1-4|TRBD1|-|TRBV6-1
TGTGCCAGCAGTGAAGGCCCGTGGGAGGGGGCAGGAGAAAAACTGTTTTTT
CASSEGPWEGAGEKLFF
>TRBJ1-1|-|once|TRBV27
TGTGCCAGCAGTTTTTGGGGCACTGAAGCTTTCTTT
CASSFWGTEAFF
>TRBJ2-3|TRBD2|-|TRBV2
TGTGCCAGCAGAACCGGACTAGCGGACACAGATACGCAGTATTTT
CASRTGLADTDTQYF
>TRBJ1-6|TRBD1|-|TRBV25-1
TGTGCCAGCAGGGGACAGGGAGGATCACCCCTCCACTTT
CASRGQGGSPLHF
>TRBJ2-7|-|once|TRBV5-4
TGTGCCAGCAGCTTTAGTGGGGGGTTTAGCGAGCAGTACTTC
CASSFSGGFSEQYF
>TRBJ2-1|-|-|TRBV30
TGTGCCTGGAGAGGGGGACCGTCGGGTGAGCAGTTCTTC
CAWRGGPSGEQFF
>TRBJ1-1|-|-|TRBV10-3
TGTGCCATCAAGGGGACGGGACCGAACACTGAAGCTTTCTTT
CAIKGTGPNTEAFF
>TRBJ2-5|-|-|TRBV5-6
TGTGCCAGCAGCTTGTGGTCCCGGCGGCAAGGGGAGACCCAGTACTTC
CASSLWSRRQGETQYF
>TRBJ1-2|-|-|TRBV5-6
TGTGCCAGTCAGGGACGGAAGAAGGCTAACTATGGCTACACCTTC
CASQGRKKANYGYTF
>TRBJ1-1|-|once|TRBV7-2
TGTGCCAGCAGCTTAGAGTCCCAGAGCCGGGTTGAAGCTTTCTTT
CASSLESQSRVEAFF
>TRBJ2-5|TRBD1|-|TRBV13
TGTGCCAGCAGCTTATGGGACAGGGATCAGACCCAGTACTTC
CASSLWDRDQTQYF
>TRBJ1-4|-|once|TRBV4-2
TGTGCCAGCAGCTTGGCGTGGGGAGGGGCTGAAAAACTGTTTTTT
CASSLAWGGAEKLFF
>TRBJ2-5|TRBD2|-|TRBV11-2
TGTGCCAGCAGCTATGCCCCCAGCGGGGAGAGATTAGGGACCCAGTACTTC
CASSYAPSGERLGTQYF